The sequence of this TCR beta chain was determined in a study of technical replicates of blood from a handful of donors. This clone has a single count. The data were produced by immunoSEQ multiplex PCR, yet TCRdb's version contains in-frame clones alone and is incomplete. The sample holds about 15,000 clones, about nine tenths seen once. Sequencing used PBMCs. The source is a human donor in good health.

Here the CDR3 DNA reads TGCGCCAGCAGCTTGGAGTACGGGAAGAACAATGAGCAGTTCTTC. Protein sequence: CASSLEYGKNNEQFF. The chain links TRBV5-1 to TRBJ2-1; D may be TRBD2 (5 bases). The V and J ends lost 0 bases and 5 bases respectively, with 12 bases between them. CDR1 SGHRS and CDR2 YFSETQ come from the germline V gene. CDR3 length: 15 residues.